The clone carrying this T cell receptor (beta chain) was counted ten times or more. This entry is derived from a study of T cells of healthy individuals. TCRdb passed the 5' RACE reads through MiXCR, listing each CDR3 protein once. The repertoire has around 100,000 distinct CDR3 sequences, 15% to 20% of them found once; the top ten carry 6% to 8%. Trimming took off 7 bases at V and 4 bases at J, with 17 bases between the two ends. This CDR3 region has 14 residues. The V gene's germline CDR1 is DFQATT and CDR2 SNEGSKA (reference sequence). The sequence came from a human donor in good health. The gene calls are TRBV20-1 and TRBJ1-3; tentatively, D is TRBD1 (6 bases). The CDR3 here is CSVAPLGTGNTIYF. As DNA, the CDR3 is TGCAGTGTAGCCCCTTTGGGGACAGGAAACACCATATATTTT.